This T cell receptor beta chain was obtained from a study of regulatory T cells in long-lasting Graves disease. On this clonotype: Its antigen is not known.

Library construction for TCR beta used iRepertoire HTBI primers and Arm-PCR of CDR3 regions. TCRdb recomputed calls from the multiplex PCR reads with MiXCR, one row per CDR3 protein. The repertoire holds 600,000 to 650,000 distinct CDR3 sequences, roughly 15% seen once, with under 20% in the top ten. Study-wide results and caveats: Favored gene segments in persistent disease were TRBV28, TRBJ1-2 and TRBJ2-5.

Germline CDR1 is KGHDR and CDR2 is SFDVKD. V lost 8 bases, J lost 3 bases, and 16 bases stayed unmatched. The CDR3 sequence is 20 residues long. Time point specified: newly diagnosed GD, antithyroid drugs for less than 3 months. The TCR library used RNA extracted from PBMCs. Graves' disease diagnosis followed American Thyroid Association guidelines. All patients originated from an endocrinology department located in Xi'an, China. This sample also belongs to another study, concerning T cells in Graves' hyperthyroidism and ophthalmopathy. As that study records: RT-PCR in the first round (using the HTBI primer set) targeted the TCR CDR3.

The specimen was peripheral blood mononuclear cells (PBMCs), collected at new diagnosis, from a patient treated with antithyroid drugs. This receptor was identified in a woman under 40 with Graves disease. The chain has TRBV24-1 and TRBJ2-1, with 15 bases identical to TRBD2. DNA for the CDR3: TGTGCCACCAACGCCTGCGGACTAGCGGGAGGGCCGGAGGACTACAATGAGCAGTTCTTC. Residues: CATNACGLAGGPEDYNEQFF.